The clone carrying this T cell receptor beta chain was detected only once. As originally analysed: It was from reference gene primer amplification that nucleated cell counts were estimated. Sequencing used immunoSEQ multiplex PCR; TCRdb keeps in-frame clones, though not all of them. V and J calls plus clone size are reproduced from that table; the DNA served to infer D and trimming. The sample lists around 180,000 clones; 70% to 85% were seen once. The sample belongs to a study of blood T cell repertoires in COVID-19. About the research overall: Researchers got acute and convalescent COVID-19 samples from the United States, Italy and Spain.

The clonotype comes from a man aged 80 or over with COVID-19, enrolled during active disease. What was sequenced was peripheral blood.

CDR3 residues: CASSERQGRSQPQHF. CDR3 bases: TGTGCCAGCAGTGAACGACAGGGGAGAAGTCAGCCCCAGCATTTT. J is TRBJ1-5 and V is TRBV2, with TRBD1 matching over 8 bases. Per germline, CDR1 SNHLY and CDR2 FYNNEI. V lost 2 bases, J lost 6 bases, and 6 bases stayed unmatched. The CDR3 is 15 residues long.